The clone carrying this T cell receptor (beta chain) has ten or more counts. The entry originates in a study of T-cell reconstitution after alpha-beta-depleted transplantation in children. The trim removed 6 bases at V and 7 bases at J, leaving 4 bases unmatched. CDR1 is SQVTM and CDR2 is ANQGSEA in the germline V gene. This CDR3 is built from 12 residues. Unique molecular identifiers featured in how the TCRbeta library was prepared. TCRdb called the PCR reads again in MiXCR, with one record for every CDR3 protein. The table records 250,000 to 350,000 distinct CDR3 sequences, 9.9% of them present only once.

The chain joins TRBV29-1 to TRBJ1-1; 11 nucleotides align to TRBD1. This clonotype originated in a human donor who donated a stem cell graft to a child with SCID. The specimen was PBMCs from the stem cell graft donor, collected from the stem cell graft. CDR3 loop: CSVRTGGGEAFF. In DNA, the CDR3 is TGCAGCGTCCGGACAGGGGGCGGTGAAGCTTTCTTT. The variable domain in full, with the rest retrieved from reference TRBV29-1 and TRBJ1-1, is SAVISQKPSRDICQRGTSLTIQCQVDSQVTMMFWYRQQPGQSLTLIATANQGSEATYESGFVIDKFPISRPNLTFSTLTVSNMSPEDSSIYLCSVRTGGGEAFFGQGTRLTVV.